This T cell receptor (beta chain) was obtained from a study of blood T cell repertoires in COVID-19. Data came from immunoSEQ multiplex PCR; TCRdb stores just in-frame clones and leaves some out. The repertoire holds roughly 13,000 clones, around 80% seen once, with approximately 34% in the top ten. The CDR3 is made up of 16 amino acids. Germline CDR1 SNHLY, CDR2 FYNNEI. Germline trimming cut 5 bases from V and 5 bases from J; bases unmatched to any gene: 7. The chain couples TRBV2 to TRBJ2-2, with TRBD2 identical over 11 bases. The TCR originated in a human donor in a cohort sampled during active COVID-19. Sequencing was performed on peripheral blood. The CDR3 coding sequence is TGTGCCAGCAGTAATAGCGGGGGGGCTGGGACCGGGGAGCTGTTTTTT. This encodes CASSNSGGAGTGELFF. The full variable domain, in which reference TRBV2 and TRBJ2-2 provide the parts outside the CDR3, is EPEVTQTPSHQVTQMGQEVILRCVPISNHLYFYWYRQILGQKVEFLVSFYNNEISEKSEIFDDQFSVERPDGSNFTLKIRSTKLEDSAMYFCASSNSGGAGTGELFFGEGSRLTVL.